Listed here is a single TCR beta chain. From the 5' RACE reads, TCRdb called clonotypes with MiXCR, one entry per CDR3 protein. Of around 130,000 distinct CDR3 sequences in the sample, roughly 13% were seen once. These data originate in a study of T-cell memory formation after mild COVID-19. Trimming stripped 4 bases from V and 1 base from J, with 14 bases between. This CDR3 has 15 residues. Germline CDR1 is SGDLS and CDR2 is YYNGEE. The TCR was taken from an adult woman who had mild COVID-19 (a few samples of this study predate the infection). Cell type and time point are not known. V gene TRBV9 combines with J gene TRBJ1-1; D uncertain. Input material: PBMCs or a T cell subset sorted from them (not recorded which). CDR3 sequence: CASSPRGNQNTEAFF. The CDR3 DNA reads TGTGCCAGCAGCCCCAGAGGGAACCAGAACACTGAAGCTTTCTTT.